This T cell receptor (beta chain) was retrieved from a study of response to subunit inactivated influenza vaccine. A single record per CDR3 protein comes from TCRdb applying MiXCR to the RT-PCR reads. This sample has more than 500,000 distinct CDR3 sequences, with around 10% found just once. Germline loops: CDR1 LGHNA, CDR2 YNFKEQ. This CDR3 is 14 amino acids long. Trimming removed 0 bases from V and 7 bases from J; junction bases left unmatched: 5. This clonotype was found a few times. This sample was shared with a second study, whose subject was T cells expressing NK-cell markers. This second study notes: TCR beta cDNA was made by 5'RACE template switching with UMIs. Sorted T-cell subsets CD3+CD56+NKG2C+, CD3+CD56+NKG2C- and CD3+CD56-NKG2C+ were TCR beta-sequenced. Dominant NKG2C+ clonotypes in about six donors made up about 1.0-7.0% of CD8+ T cells. Expanded NKG2C+ T cell clones were not confirmed as HCMV-specific.

The receptor comes from a man between 50 and 59 years old who received an inactivated influenza vaccine. This chain joins TRBV4-2 and TRBJ2-7; 8 nucleotides align to TRBD2. Sequenced here: PBMCs from blood, sampled on the day of vaccination. CDR3 sequence reads: CASSQDGLAGEQYF. CDR3 bases: TGTGCCAGCAGCCAAGATGGACTAGCCGGAGAGCAGTACTTC.